This T cell receptor beta chain was captured in a study of naive and memory T cell subsets. Study findings and constraints: In naive cells, over 90% of TCR sequences were seen only once. From naive to CM, EM and EMRA, diversity decreased and Gini increased. Clonotypes here are unpaired alpha or beta chain sequences. Naive repertoires, especially CD8, held a few larger clonotypes, possibly memory cells re-expressing CD45RA.

On this clonotype: Its antigen remains unidentified.

The germline CDR1 and CDR2 sequences are LGHDT and YNNKEL (reference sequence). The CDR3 sequence is 15 residues long. Trimming took 2 bases from V and 1 from J, leaving 11 bases between them. Two oligonucleotides, mixed equimolar, formed the beta constant-region primer covering TRBC1 and TRBC2. The ligated cDNA underwent four PCR rounds using SP2 and nested alpha and beta constant-region primers. One entry per CDR3 protein, called by TCRdb with MiXCR from the UMI-ligation and nested PCR reads. There are about 160,000 distinct CDR3 sequences in the sample; approximately 22% occur only once, and less than 0.13% lies in the top ten.

The sequence was obtained from a human donor in good health. The chain combines TRBV3-1 with TRBJ1-1; tentative D call: TRBD1 (5 bases). Sequenced sample: naive CD4+ T cells from blood. CDR3 sequence reads: CASSQRGGGNTEAFF. For the CDR3, the DNA is TGTGCCAGCAGCCAAAGAGGCGGGGGGAACACTGAAGCTTTCTTT.